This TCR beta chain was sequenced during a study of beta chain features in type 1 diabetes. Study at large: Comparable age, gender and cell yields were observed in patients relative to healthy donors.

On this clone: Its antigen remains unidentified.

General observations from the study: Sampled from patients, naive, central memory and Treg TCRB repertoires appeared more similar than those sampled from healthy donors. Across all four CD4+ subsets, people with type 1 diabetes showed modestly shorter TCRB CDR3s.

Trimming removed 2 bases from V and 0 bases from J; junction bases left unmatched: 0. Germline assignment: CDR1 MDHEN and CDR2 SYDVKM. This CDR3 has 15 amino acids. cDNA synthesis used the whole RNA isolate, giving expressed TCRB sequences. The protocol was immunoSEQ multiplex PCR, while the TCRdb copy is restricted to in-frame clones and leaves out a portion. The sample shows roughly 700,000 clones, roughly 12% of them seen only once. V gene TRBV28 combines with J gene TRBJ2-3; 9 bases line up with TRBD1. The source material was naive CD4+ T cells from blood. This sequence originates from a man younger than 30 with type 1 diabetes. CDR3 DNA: TGTGCCAGCAGTTTAGGACAGGGGAGCACAGATACGCAGTATTTT. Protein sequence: CASSLGQGSTDTQYF.